This TCR beta chain was recorded in a study of molecular identifiers for immune sequencing clone quantification. General study results and limits: Effector cells kept over 97% of their molecules in clones above 20 RNA copies, while naive cells kept under 1% there.

The germline V gene encodes CDR1 LGHNA and CDR2 YSLEER. Trimming took 4 bases from V and 2 from J, leaving 11 bases between them. The CDR3 contains 15 residues. TCRdb fed the PCR reads into MiXCR, producing one record per CDR3 protein. The sample comprises approximately 20,000 distinct CDR3 sequences, 20% to 25% of which are singletons, and approximately 6.8% rests with the top ten. This clonotype was found many times. Its antigen is not identified. Sequences were obtained from naive CD8+ T cells from blood, with Jurkat cell RNA spiked in. Regarding subset: FACS-sorted CD8+CD4-CCR7+CD45RA+ naive T cells. The V and J genes are TRBV4-3 and TRBJ1-4; D uncertain. The sequence came from a human donor in good health. Some libraries in this study had Jurkat cell RNA spiked in. The CDR3 protein is CASSRGGMTNEKLFF. CDR3 in DNA: TGCGCCAGCAGCCGAGGAGGGATGACTAATGAAAAACTGTTTTTT.